The 17 T cell receptor beta chains listed next were all sequenced from one sample in a study of Graves' ophthalmopathy and Graves' hyperthyroidism. From RNA, the CDR3 regions of TCR beta chains were amplified and sequenced. The workflow started with a first-round RT-PCR run with HTBI primers and then moved on to a second-round multiplex PCR. A single record per CDR3 protein comes from TCRdb applying MiXCR to the multiplex PCR reads. The sample holds some 750,000 distinct CDR3 sequences; around 40% are singletons and the top ten take 44%. Sequenced material: peripheral blood. The receptors here all came from an adult man with Graves' ophthalmopathy.

Note on this clonotype: A much larger clone lies a single base off, so this may be a read error. The chain employs TRBV7-2 and TRBJ1-4; 8 bases are shared with TRBD1. J lost 7 bases, V lost 6 bases, and 10 bases had no gene match. Looked up from germline, CDR1 is SGHTA and CDR2 is FQGNSA. CDR3 length: 15 residues. The CDR3 is CASSEAAGGPEKLFF. In DNA, the CDR3 is TGTGCCAGCAGTGAAGCCGCAGGGGGCCCTGAAAAACTGTTTTTT.

The V and J genes are TRBV25-1 and TRBJ1-4; D remains ambiguous. Trimming pared 5 bases from V and 4 bases from J, leaving 14 bases between. CDR1 and CDR2 (germline): MGHDK, SYGVNS. CDR3 length: 15 amino acids. The CDR3 loop is CASSYGPRNNEKLFF. The DNA of the CDR3 is TGTGCCAGCAGTTACGGGCCGAGGAATAATGAAAAACTGTTTTTT.

This clonotype occurred a few times. This may stem from a read error, because a much larger clone lies one nucleotide away. This chain connects TRBV19 to TRBJ1-1; D is unclear. V was trimmed by 5 bases and J by 10 bases, leaving 8 bases between them. Germline CDR1 reads LNHDA; CDR2 reads SQIVND (reference sequence). This CDR3 is built from 10 residues. The CDR3 coding sequence is TGTGCCAGTAGTGCCCTTGGAGCTTTCTTT. It codes for CASSALGAFF.

This clonotype was detected ten times or more. The rearrangement links TRBV6-1 to TRBJ1-1; 8 bases match TRBD1. The CDR3 length is 14 residues. Losses at the gene ends were 6 bases for V and 4 bases for J; bases not matched to a gene: 7. Germline CDR1 reads MNHNS; CDR2 reads SASEGT. The CDR3 loop is CASRRRGQGTEAFF. CDR3 bases: TGTGCCAGCAGGCGGAGAGGACAGGGCACTGAAGCTTTCTTT.

The chain has TRBV10-3 and TRBJ1-3; D remains ambiguous. CDR1 is ENHRY and CDR2 is SYGVKD in the germline V gene. The V end was cut by 4 bases, the J end by 0 bases, with 10 bases between. There are 15 residues in the CDR3. CDR3 sequence (DNA): TGTGCCATCAGTGGTCGGGGTGTCTCTGGAAACACCATATATTTT. Translating it yields CAISGRGVSGNTIYF.

Concerning this clonotype: One junction end disagrees with the germline gene, perhaps due to a read error. The V and J genes are TRBV10-3 and TRBJ2-7; D gene ambiguous. The CDR3 extends over 14 amino acids. Germline V gene data show CDR1 as ENHRY and CDR2 as SYGVKD. CDR3 sequence reads: CASSYIRFTYEQYF. The CDR3 DNA is TGTGCCAGCAGTTACATCAGGTTTACCTACGAGCAGTACTTC.

With respect to this clonotype: Since a much larger clone is just one base distant, this may be a read error. The genes are TRBV25-1 and TRBJ2-2; D call uncertain. Trimming removed 6 bases from V and 6 bases from J, with 14 bases in between. The CDR3 extends over 14 amino acids. CDR1 is MGHDK and CDR2 is SYGVNS in the germline V gene. The DNA of the CDR3 is TGTGCCAGCAGCTTCCCCTTGAGTGCCGGGGAGCTGTTTTTT. Translating it yields CASSFPLSAGELFF.

This clonotype was seen more than once but under ten times. The chain links TRBV11-2 to TRBJ1-2, with 7 nucleotides matching TRBD1. There are 14 residues in the CDR3. V trimming: 5 bases; J trimming: 2 bases; junction bases outside the gene matches: 5. Germline V gene data show CDR1 as SGHAT and CDR2 as FQNNGV. The CDR3 is CASSIRQGNYGYTF. CDR3 sequence (DNA): TGTGCCAGCAGCATACGACAGGGCAACTATGGCTACACCTTC.

Details on this clonotype: Germline is not matched at one junction end, which may reflect a read error. The rearrangement links TRBV10-3 to TRBJ1-1, with TRBD1 matching over 9 bases. The CDR3 loop spans 15 amino acids. The germline V gene encodes CDR1 ENHRY and CDR2 SYGVKD. CDR3 residues: CASSEGTGITGEAFF. The CDR3 nucleotides read TGTGCCAGCAGTGAAGGGACAGGGATAACCGGTGAAGCTTTCTTT.

The chain combines TRBV5-1 with TRBJ1-4, with TRBD1 identical over 7 bases. The length of the CDR3 is 17 residues. J was trimmed by 3 bases and V by 3 bases; bases with no gene match: 11. Germline assignment: CDR1 SGHRS and CDR2 YFSETQ. Here the CDR3 reads CASSWGEGGSSNEKLFF. The CDR3 DNA sequence: TGCGCCAGCAGCTGGGGGGAAGGGGGCTCGTCTAATGAAAAACTGTTTTTT.

This clonotype was observed a handful of times. This chain uses TRBV7-9 with TRBJ1-2, with D uncertain. Germline lookup yields CDR1 SEHNR and CDR2 FQNEAQ (reference sequence). This CDR3 contains 14 residues. Deletions cut 5 bases from V and 3 bases from J, with 13 bases between. The CDR3 coding sequence is TGTGCCAGCAGCCAAGTCGGCACAGACTATGGCTACACCTTC. Translation gives CASSQVGTDYGYTF.

The chain carries TRBV7-9 and TRBJ2-5; 8 bases map to TRBD1. The CDR3 extends over 15 amino acids. The germline CDR1 and CDR2 sequences are SEHNR and FQNEAQ (reference sequence). The ends lost 5 bases at V and 4 bases at J; junction bases unmatched: 9. The CDR3 loop reads CASSQQQGVRETQYF. The CDR3 nucleotides read TGTGCCAGCAGCCAACAACAGGGGGTTCGAGAGACCCAGTACTTC.

The sample holds one count of this clonotype. This sequence may be a read error, since a much larger clone differs from it by one base. This chain links TRBV7-9 with TRBJ2-7; a possible D gene is TRBD2 (6 bases). This CDR3 has 13 residues. The germline CDR1 and CDR2 sequences are SEHNR and FQNEAQ (reference sequence). CDR3 nucleotides: TGTGCCAGCACAGCGGGTGGCTCCTACGGGCAGTACTTC. Translated: CASTAGGSYGQYF.

This clonotype was found a few times. The CDR3 is CASRNSGQGAGYGYTF. The CDR3 DNA reads TGTGCCAGCAGAAACTCGGGACAGGGGGCAGGCTATGGCTACACCTTC. The chain uses TRBV7-3 and TRBJ1-2; 12 bases line up with TRBD1. With V trimmed by 6 bases and J by 4 bases, 9 bases remained unmatched. This CDR3 has 16 residues. CDR1 and CDR2 from the germline V gene are SGHTA and FQGTGA.

The gene calls are TRBV7-9 and TRBJ2-2; tentative D call: TRBD2 (7 bases). This CDR3 is built from 15 residues. The germline V gene has CDR1 SEHNR and CDR2 FQNEAQ (reference sequence). The V end lost 6 bases, the J end lost 3 bases, and 14 bases lay between the germline ends. The CDR3 spells CASSPGGAYTGELFF. As DNA, the CDR3 is TGTGCCAGCAGTCCGGGGGGCGCCTACACCGGGGAGCTGTTTTTT. Full variable domain (rest looked up from reference TRBV7-9 and TRBJ2-2): DTGVSQNPRHKITKRGQNVTFRCDPISEHNRLYWYRQTLGQGPEFLTYFQNEAQLEKSRLLSDRFSAERPKGSFSTLEIQRTEQGDSAMYLCASSPGGAYTGELFFGEGSRLTVL.

CDR3 protein: CASSETNRDNQPQHF. The DNA for the CDR3 is TGCGCCAGCAGTGAGACGAACAGAGATAATCAGCCCCAGCATTTT. The chain employs TRBV10-2 and TRBJ1-5, with D hard to call. The germline V and J ends were trimmed by 2 bases and 4 bases, with 12 bases remaining between them. CDR3 length: 15 amino acids. Germline CDR1 WSHSY, CDR2 SAAADI.

Notes on this clonotype: One base away lies a much larger clone, so this may be a sequencing read error. V usage is TRBV10-2 and J usage is TRBJ1-4; D gene uncertain. The CDR3 spans 16 residues. Germline V gene lookup returns CDR1 WSHSY and CDR2 SAAADI. CDR3 sequence: CTSSESTTVLSEKLFF. CDR3 in DNA: TGCACCAGCAGTGAGTCGACTACAGTCCTCTCTGAAAAACTGTTTTTT.